The TCR beta chain under discussion was sequenced for a study of molecular identifiers for immune sequencing clone quantification. Regarding the study as a whole: Underestimated sizes of highly expanded clones could result from identical TCR molecules that share a barcode.

TCRdb reprocessed the PCR reads with MiXCR, giving one entry per CDR3 protein. The sample records approximately 670,000 distinct CDR3 sequences, approximately 20% being singletons. Germline CDR1 SGHTA, CDR2 FQGNSA. The CDR3 covers 13 residues. About this clonotype itself: Its specificity is not known. A much larger clone lies a single base off, so this may be a read error.

This rearrangement joins TRBV7-2 to TRBJ2-5; no clear D. The sample consisted of naive CD8+ T cells from blood, with Jurkat cell RNA spiked in. Documented subset: FACS-sorted CD8+CD4-CCR7+CD45RA+ naive T cells. This receptor was obtained from a human donor in good health. Some libraries in this study had Jurkat cell RNA spiked in. CDR3 sequence: CASSFSYQEAQYF. The CDR3 region has the DNA TGTGCCAGCAGCTTTTCGTACCAAGAGGCCCAGTACTTC.